Presented here are 13 T cell receptor beta chains from one specimen sequenced in a study of immune evolution from preneoplasia to lung adenocarcinoma. TCRdb's copy holds only in-frame clones and misses some; the assay was immunoSEQ multiplex PCR. The sample carries roughly 7,000 clones, about four fifths recorded once. The sample consisted of FFPE lung adenocarcinoma in situ tissue. All receptors derive from a donor older than 65 with lung adenocarcinoma.

The V gene is TRBV15, the J gene TRBJ2-5; D ambiguous. CDR3 size: 12 residues. Germline V gives CDR1 LNHNV, CDR2 YYDKDF (reference sequence). Trimming took 4 bases from V and 5 from J, leaving 8 bases between them. DNA for the CDR3: TGTGCCACCAGCACCAGTAAGGAGACCCAGTACTTC. Residues: CATSTSKETQYF.

The chain couples TRBV19 to TRBJ1-5; TRBD1 agrees at 8 bases. The CDR3 runs 14 residues. V trimming: 5 bases; J trimming: 6 bases; junction bases outside the gene matches: 6. Germline loops: CDR1 LNHDA, CDR2 SQIVND (reference sequence). The CDR3 protein is CASSFGQGGQPQHF. The CDR3 coding sequence is TGTGCCAGTAGTTTTGGACAGGGTGGTCAGCCCCAGCATTTT. The full variable domain, with the rest looked up from reference TRBV19 and TRBJ1-5, is DGGITQSPKYLFRKEGQNVTLSCEQNLNHDAMYWYRQDPGQGLRLIYYSQIVNDFQKGDIAEGYSVSREKKESFPLTVTSAQKNPTAFYLCASSFGQGGQPQHFGDGTRLSIL.

This chain links TRBV6-5 with TRBJ2-7; 9 nucleotides match TRBD1. V gave up 5 bases and J gave up 7 bases; unmatched junction bases: 9. The CDR3 is 14 residues long. Germline-derived CDR1 and CDR2 are MNHEY and SVGAGI. CDR3 sequence reads: CASSLPGQGGEQYF. The CDR3 region has the DNA TGTGCCAGCAGTCTTCCGGGACAGGGTGGTGAGCAGTACTTC.

The chain joins TRBV7-2 to TRBJ1-2; D call uncertain. Germline loops: CDR1 SGHTA, CDR2 FQGNSA. This CDR3 spans 16 amino acids. Deletions cut 2 bases from V and 5 bases from J, with 18 bases between. Written as DNA, the CDR3 is TGTGCCAGCAGCTTAAGAGTTGTTGGGAAGCGGTATGGCTACACCTTC. Residues: CASSLRVVGKRYGYTF.

The chain has TRBV7-2 and TRBJ2-5; TRBD1 aligns across 9 bases. The better agreement between TRBJ2-7 and the DNA end casts doubt on the J call. Looked up from germline, CDR1 is SGHTA and CDR2 is FQGNSA. This CDR3 has 14 amino acids. The CDR3: CASSLAGQGYEQYF. CDR3 coding DNA: TGTGCCAGCAGCTTAGCGGGACAGGGCTACGAGCAGTACTTC.

The V call is TRBV21-1, the J call TRBJ2-7; the table's D gene call, TRBD2, was not cross checked with the DNA. TRBV21-1 is noted as a pseudogene. The CDR3 covers 13 residues. Written as DNA, the CDR3 is TGTGCCGGCCCAGAGAGGAGCTCCTACGAGCAGTACTTC. Translation: CAGPERSSYEQYF.

CDR3 residues: CAWGVGGQETQYF. The CDR3 nucleotides are TGTGCCTGGGGGGTAGGGGGCCAAGAGACCCAGTACTTC. The chain recombines TRBV30 with TRBJ2-5; D perhaps matches TRBD1 (6 bases). The CDR3 length is 13 residues. CDR1 and CDR2 (germline): GTSNPN, SVGIG (reference sequence). With 5 bases removed from V and 1 base from J, the gap between germline ends came to 11 bases.

The V and J genes are TRBV18 and TRBJ2-1, with 11 bases lining up with TRBD2. Losses at the gene ends were 0 bases for V and 2 bases for J; bases not matched to a gene: 6. Per germline, CDR1 KGHSH and CDR2 LQKENI. The CDR3 has 18 amino acids. The CDR3 DNA reads as TGTGCCAGCTCACCACCAGACGGGGGACTAGCGGCCTACAATGAGCAGTTCTTC. This gives the protein CASSPPDGGLAAYNEQFF.

The gene calls are TRBV5-1 and TRBJ2-3, with 9 nucleotides matching TRBD1. CDR3 length: 17 residues. V was clipped by 4 bases and J by 0 bases; unmatched bases: 9. The germline V gene encodes CDR1 SGHRS and CDR2 YFSETQ. CDR3 DNA sequence: TGCGCCAGCAGCCTGGGACAGGGTTCTTCTAGCACAGATACGCAGTATTTT. It yields the protein CASSLGQGSSSTDTQYF.

The chain recombines TRBV5-1 with TRBJ2-7; weak D call: TRBD1 (6 bases). The CDR3 loop spans 14 amino acids. Germline V gene data show CDR1 as SGHRS and CDR2 as YFSETQ. Trimming took off 0 bases at V and 5 bases at J, with 12 bases between the two ends. The CDR3 DNA reads as TGCGCCAGCAGCTTGGGCAGGGGTTTCAACGAGCAGTACTTC. It specifies CASSLGRGFNEQYF. The entire variable domain, with the rest obtained from reference TRBV5-1 and TRBJ2-7, is as follows: KAGVTQTPRYLIKTRGQQVTLSCSPISGHRSVSWYQQTPGQGLQFLFEYFSETQRNKGNFPGRFSGRQFSNSRSEMNVSTLELGDSALYLCASSLGRGFNEQYFGPGTRLTVT.

As concerns this clone: This likely comes from a read error, as the CDR3 has no conserved phenylalanine or tryptophan at its end. The limits of the CDR3 on the DNA are not certain, so only TCRdb's listed CDR3 is given. This sequence joins TRBV11-3 and TRBJ2-7; TRBD2, the table's D call, lacks a check against the DNA. CDR1 and CDR2 (germline): SGHNT, YENEEA. The CDR3 extends over 10 residues, inclusive of both ends. CDR3 in amino acids: CASSLSDGGP.

The chain couples TRBV29-1 to TRBJ2-1, with 10 bases aligning to TRBD2. The CDR3 covers 14 residues. The germline CDR1 and CDR2 sequences are SQVTM and ANQGSEA. The V gene end was trimmed by 5 bases and the J gene end by 3 bases; junction bases not matched to a gene: 4. CDR3 sequence reads: CSVRSSGGYNEQFF. DNA of the CDR3: TGCAGCGTTCGTTCTAGCGGGGGCTACAATGAGCAGTTCTTC.

As DNA, the CDR3 is TGTGCCAGCAGTTACGCGGGGACTGGGGCCAACGTCCTGACTTTC. Its translation is CASSYAGTGANVLTF. V and J are TRBV6-5 and TRBJ2-6, with a weak D call TRBD2 (6 bases). The CDR3 totals 15 residues. V was clipped by 2 bases and J by 2 bases, with 7 bases between them. From germline, CDR1 is MNHEY and CDR2 SVGAGI.